The clone carrying this TCR beta chain came up a few times. Its antigen is currently unknown. Unique molecular identifiers were affixed to single, distinct cDNA molecules. TCRdb ran MiXCR on the 5' RACE reads and lists one entry per CDR3 protein. The sample shows 95,000 to 110,000 distinct CDR3 sequences, around 10% of them seen only once. The entry originates in a study of early T cells in non-severe SARS-CoV-2 infection. About the research overall: The input, bulk RNA from unsorted whole blood, was sequenced, and chains were unpaired. Study conclusions and caveats: A preference for anti-spike CD8 responses marked VDJdb matching, which missed private and CD4 specificities.

The V and J ends lost 2 bases and 0 bases respectively, with 11 bases between them. This CDR3 has 15 residues. Germline V lookup: CDR1 SGHDT, CDR2 YYEEEE. This chain links TRBV5-6 with TRBJ2-5; either TRBD1 or TRBD2 may supply D (6 bases each). The specimen sequenced was whole blood. The receptor was isolated from an adult who was a healthcare worker with PCR-confirmed SARS-CoV-2 infection or an uninfected control (not recorded which). In nucleotides, the CDR3 is TGTGCCAGCAGCTTTCAGGGGACTTACCAAGAGACCCAGTACTTC. It encodes CASSFQGTYQETQYF.